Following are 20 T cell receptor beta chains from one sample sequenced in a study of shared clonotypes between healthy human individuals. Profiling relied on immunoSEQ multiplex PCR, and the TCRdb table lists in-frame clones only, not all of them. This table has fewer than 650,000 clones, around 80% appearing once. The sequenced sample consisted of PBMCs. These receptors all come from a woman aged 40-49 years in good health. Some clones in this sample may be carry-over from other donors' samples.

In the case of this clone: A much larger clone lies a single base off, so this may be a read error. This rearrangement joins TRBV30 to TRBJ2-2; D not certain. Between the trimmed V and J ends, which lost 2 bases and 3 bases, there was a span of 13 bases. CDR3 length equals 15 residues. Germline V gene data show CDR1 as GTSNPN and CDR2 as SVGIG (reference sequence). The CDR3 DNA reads TGTGCCTGGAGTCTAGGTCTAGTTGACACCGGGGAGCTGTTTTTT. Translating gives CAWSLGLVDTGELFF.

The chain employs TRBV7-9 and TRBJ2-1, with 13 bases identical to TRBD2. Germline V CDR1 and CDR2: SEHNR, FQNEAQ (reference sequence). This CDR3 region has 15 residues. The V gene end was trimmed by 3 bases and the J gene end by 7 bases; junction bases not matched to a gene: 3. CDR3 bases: TGTGCCAGCAGCTTGGTACTAGCGGGAGGGAATGAGCAGTTCTTC. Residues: CASSLVLAGGNEQFF. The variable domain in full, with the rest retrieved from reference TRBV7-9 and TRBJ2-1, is DTGVSQNPRHKITKRGQNVTFRCDPISEHNRLYWYRQTLGQGPEFLTYFQNEAQLEKSRLLSDRFSAERPKGSFSTLEIQRTEQGDSAMYLCASSLVLAGGNEQFFGPGTRLTVL.

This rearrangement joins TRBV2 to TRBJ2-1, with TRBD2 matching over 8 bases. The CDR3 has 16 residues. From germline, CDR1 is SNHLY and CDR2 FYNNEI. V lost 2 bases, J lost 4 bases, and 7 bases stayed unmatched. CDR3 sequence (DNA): TGTGCCAGCAGTGAACCGGGACTAGGGCTTTACAATGAGCAGTTCTTC. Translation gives CASSEPGLGLYNEQFF.

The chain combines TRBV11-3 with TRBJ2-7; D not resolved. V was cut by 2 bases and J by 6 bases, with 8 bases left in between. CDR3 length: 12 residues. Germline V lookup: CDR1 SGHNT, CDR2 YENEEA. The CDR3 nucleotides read TGTGCCAGCAGCTTATCGAGAGGCGAGCAGTACTTC. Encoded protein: CASSLSRGEQYF.

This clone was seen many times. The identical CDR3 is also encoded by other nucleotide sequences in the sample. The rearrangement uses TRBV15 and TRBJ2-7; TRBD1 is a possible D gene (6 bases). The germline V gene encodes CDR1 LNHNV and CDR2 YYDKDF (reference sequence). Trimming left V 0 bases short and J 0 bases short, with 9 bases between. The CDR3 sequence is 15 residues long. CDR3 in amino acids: CATSRDQGGSYEQYF. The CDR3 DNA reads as TGTGCCACCAGCAGAGATCAAGGGGGCTCCTACGAGCAGTACTTC.

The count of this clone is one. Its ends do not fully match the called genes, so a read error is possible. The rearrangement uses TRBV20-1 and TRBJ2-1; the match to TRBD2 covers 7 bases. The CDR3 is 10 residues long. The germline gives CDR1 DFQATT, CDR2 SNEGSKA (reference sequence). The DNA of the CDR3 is TGCAGTGCTAGACGGCGGGAGTGGCTCTTC. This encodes CSARRREWLF.

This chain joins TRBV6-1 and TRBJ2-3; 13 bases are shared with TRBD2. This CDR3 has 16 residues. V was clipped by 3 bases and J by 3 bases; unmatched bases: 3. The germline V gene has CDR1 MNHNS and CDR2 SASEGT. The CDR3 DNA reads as TGTGCCAGCAGTGAGGGGACTAGCGGGAAGACAGATACGCAGTATTTT. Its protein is CASSEGTSGKTDTQYF.

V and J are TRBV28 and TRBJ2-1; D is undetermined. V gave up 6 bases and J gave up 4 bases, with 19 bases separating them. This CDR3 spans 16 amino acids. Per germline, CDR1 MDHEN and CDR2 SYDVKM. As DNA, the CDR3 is TGTGCCAGCAGCCCAAGTATAGGTCCCAATTACAATGAGCAGTTCTTC. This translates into CASSPSIGPNYNEQFF.

The CDR3 sequence is CASSIPGLGTDTQYF. For the CDR3, the DNA is TGTGCCAGTAGTATACCGGGACTAGGCACAGATACGCAGTATTTT. The chain combines TRBV19 with TRBJ2-3, with TRBD2 identical over 8 bases. The CDR3 runs 15 residues. Germline lookup yields CDR1 LNHDA and CDR2 SQIVND (reference sequence). The V segment lost 2 bases and the J segment 1 base; nucleotides outside the gene matches: 2.

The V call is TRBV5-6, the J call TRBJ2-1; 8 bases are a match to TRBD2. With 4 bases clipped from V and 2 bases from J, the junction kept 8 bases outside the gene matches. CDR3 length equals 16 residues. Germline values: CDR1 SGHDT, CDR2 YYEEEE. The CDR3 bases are TGTGCCAGCAGCACTAGCGGAGGCCCAGCCTACAATGAGCAGTTCTTC. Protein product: CASSTSGGPAYNEQFF.

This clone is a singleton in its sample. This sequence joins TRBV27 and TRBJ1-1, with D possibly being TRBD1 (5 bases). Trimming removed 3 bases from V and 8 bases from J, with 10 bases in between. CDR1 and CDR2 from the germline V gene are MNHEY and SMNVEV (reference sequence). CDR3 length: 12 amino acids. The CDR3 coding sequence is TGTGCCAGCAGTTTCCTGCGGGGCGAAGCTTTCTTT. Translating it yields CASSFLRGEAFF.

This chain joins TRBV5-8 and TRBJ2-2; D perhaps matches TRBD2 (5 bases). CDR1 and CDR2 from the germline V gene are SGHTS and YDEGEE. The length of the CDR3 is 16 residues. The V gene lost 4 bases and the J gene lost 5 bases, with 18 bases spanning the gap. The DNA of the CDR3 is TGTGCCAGCAGCCCACTCGGACTTGCCAAAACCGGGGAGCTGTTTTTT. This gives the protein CASSPLGLAKTGELFF.

CDR3 DNA sequence: TGCAGCGTTGAAGATGACGGGGGCGGCTATGGCTACACCTTC. It codes for CSVEDDGGGYGYTF. The rearrangement links TRBV29-1 to TRBJ1-2, with D possibly being TRBD1 (6 bases). The germline gives CDR1 SQVTM, CDR2 ANQGSEA. CDR3 length equals 14 residues. V dropped 0 bases and J dropped 4 bases, with 12 bases sitting between them.

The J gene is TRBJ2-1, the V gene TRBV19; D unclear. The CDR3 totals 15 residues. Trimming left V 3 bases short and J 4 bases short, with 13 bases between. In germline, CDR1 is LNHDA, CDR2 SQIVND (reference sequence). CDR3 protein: CASSMGPLPYNEQFF. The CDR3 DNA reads TGTGCCAGTAGTATGGGCCCCCTCCCGTACAATGAGCAGTTCTTC.

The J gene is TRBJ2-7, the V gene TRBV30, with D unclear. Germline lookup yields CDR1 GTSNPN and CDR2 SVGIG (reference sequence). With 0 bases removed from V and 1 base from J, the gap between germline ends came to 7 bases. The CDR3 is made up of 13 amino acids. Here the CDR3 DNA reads TGTGCCTGGAGTGTACTGGGGTCCTACGAGCAGTACTTC. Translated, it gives CAWSVLGSYEQYF.

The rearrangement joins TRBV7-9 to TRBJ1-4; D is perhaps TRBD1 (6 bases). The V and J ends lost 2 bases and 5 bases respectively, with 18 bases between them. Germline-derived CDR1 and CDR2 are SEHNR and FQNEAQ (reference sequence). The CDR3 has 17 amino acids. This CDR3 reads CASSLLTGGAENEKLFF. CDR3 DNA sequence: TGTGCCAGCAGCTTATTAACCGGGGGCGCGGAGAATGAAAAACTGTTTTTT.

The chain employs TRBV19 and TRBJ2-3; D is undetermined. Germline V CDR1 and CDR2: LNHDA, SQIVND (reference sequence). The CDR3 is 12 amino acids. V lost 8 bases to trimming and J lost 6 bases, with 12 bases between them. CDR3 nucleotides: TGTGCCAGTGGCGAGCACGTCGATACGCAGTATTTT. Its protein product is CASGEHVDTQYF.

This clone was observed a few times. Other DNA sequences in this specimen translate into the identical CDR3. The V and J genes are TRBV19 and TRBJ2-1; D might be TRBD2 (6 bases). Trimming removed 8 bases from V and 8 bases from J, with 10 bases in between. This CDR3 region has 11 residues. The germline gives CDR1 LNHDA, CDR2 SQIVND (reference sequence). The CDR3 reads CASDRGYEQFF. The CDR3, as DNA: TGTGCCAGTGATCGGGGGTATGAGCAGTTCTTC.

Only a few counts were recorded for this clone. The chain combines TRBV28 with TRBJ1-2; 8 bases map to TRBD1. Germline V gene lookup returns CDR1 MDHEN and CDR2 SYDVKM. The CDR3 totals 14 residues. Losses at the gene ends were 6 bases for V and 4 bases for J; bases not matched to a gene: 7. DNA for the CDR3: TGTGCCAGCAGCATGCAGGGGGCAATCTATGGCTACACCTTC. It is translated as CASSMQGAIYGYTF.

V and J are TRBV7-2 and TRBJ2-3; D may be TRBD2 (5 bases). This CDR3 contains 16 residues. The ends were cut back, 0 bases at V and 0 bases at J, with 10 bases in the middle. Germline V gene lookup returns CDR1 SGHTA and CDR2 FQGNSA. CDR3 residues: CASSLANRGSTDTQYF. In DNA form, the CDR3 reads TGTGCCAGCAGCTTAGCGAATCGGGGTAGCACAGATACGCAGTATTTT.